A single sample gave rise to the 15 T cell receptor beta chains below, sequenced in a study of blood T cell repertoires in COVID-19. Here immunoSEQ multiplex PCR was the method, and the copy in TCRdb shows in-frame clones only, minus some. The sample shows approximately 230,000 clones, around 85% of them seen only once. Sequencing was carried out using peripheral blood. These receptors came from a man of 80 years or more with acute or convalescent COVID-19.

CDR3 in amino acids: CASSYSSGAADTQYF. In DNA, the CDR3 is TGTGCCAGCAGTTACTCGTCAGGGGCCGCAGATACGCAGTATTTT. The J gene is TRBJ2-3, the V gene TRBV6-6; tentatively, D is TRBD1 (6 bases). The CDR3 extends over 15 amino acids. CDR1 and CDR2 from the germline V gene are MNHNY and SVGAGI (reference sequence). Deletions cut 0 bases from V and 4 bases from J, with 11 bases between.

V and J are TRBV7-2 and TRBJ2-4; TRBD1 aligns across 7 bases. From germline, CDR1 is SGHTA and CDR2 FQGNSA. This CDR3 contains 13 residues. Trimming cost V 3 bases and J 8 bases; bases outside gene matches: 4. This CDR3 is CASSFTGVDIQYF. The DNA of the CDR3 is TGTGCCAGCAGCTTTACAGGGGTAGACATTCAGTACTTC. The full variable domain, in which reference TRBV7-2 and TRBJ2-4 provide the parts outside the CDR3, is GAGVSQSPSNKVTEKGKDVELRCDPISGHTALYWYRQSLGQGLEFLIYFQGNSAPDKSGLPSDRFSAERTGGSVSTLTIQRTQQEDSAVYLCASSFTGVDIQYFGAGTRLSVL.

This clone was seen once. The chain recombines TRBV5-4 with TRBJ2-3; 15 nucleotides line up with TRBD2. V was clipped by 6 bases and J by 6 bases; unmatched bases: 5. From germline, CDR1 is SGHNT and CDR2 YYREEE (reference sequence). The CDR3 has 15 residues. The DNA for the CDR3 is TGTGCCAGCATGGGACTAGCGGGGGGTTGGGATACGCAGTATTTT. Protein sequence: CASMGLAGGWDTQYF.

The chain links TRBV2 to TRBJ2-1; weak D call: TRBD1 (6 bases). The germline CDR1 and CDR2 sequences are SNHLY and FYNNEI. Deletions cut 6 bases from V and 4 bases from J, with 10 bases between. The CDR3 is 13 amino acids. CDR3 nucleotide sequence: TGTGCCAGCAGGACAGGACAGTACAATGAGCAGTTCTTC. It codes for CASRTGQYNEQFF.

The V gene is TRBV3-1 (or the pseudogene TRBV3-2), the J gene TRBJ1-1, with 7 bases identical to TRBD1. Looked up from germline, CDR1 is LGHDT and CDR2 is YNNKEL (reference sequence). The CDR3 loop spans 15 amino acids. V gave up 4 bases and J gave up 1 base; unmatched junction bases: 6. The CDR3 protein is CASSLRGSGNTEAFF. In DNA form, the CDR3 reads TGTGCCAGCAGCCTCAGGGGGTCGGGGAACACTGAAGCTTTCTTT.

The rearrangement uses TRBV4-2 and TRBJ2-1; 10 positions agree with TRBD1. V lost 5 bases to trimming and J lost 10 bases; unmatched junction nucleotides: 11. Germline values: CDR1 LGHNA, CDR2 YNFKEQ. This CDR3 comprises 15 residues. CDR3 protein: CASSYGQGVTGEQFF. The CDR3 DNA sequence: TGTGCCAGCAGCTATGGACAGGGGGTAACTGGGGAGCAGTTCTTC.

CDR3 sequence (DNA): TGTGCCAGCTCACAGGGACAAGATTCACCCCTCCACTTT. Its protein is CASSQGQDSPLHF. The chain links TRBV18 to TRBJ1-6; maybe TRBD1 (6 bases). V was pared by 4 bases and J by 8 bases, with 9 bases between. Germline V gene lookup returns CDR1 KGHSH and CDR2 LQKENI. The CDR3 runs 13 residues.

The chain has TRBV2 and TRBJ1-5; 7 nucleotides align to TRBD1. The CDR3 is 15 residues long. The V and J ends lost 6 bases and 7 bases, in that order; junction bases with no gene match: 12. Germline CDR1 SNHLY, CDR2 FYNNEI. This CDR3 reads CASSGQALQSQPQHF. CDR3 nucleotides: TGTGCCAGCAGCGGACAGGCTCTTCAATCACAGCCCCAGCATTTT.

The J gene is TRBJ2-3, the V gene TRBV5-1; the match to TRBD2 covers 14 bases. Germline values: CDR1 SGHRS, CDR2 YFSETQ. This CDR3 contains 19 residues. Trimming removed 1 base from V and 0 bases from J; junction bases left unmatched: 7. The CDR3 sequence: CASSLLGTSGGTSTDTQYF. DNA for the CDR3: TGCGCCAGCAGCTTGTTAGGGACTAGCGGGGGTACTAGCACAGATACGCAGTATTTT.

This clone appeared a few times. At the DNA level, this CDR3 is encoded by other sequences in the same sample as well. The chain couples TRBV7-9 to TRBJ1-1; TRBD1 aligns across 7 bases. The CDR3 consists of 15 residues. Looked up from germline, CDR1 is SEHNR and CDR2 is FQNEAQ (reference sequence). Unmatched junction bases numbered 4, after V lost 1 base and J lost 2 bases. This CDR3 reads CASSLEGTVNTEAFF. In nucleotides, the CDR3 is TGTGCCAGCAGCTTAGAAGGGACAGTAAACACTGAAGCTTTCTTT. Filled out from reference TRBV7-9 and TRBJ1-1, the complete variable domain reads DTGVSQNPRHKITKRGQNVTFRCDPISEHNRLYWYRQTLGQGPEFLTYFQNEAQLEKSRLLSDRFSAERPKGSFSTLEIQRTEQGDSAMYLCASSLEGTVNTEAFFGQGTRLTVV.

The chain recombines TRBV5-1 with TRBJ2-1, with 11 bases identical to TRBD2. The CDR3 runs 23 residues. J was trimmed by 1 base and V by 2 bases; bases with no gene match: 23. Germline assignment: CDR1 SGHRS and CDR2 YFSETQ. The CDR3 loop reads CASSFLPQLVAGGLVSSYNEQFF. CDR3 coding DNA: TGCGCCAGCAGCTTTCTTCCCCAGCTTGTAGCGGGGGGGCTAGTCAGTTCCTACAATGAGCAGTTCTTC. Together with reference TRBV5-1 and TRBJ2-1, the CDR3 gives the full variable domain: KAGVTQTPRYLIKTRGQQVTLSCSPISGHRSVSWYQQTPGQGLQFLFEYFSETQRNKGNFPGRFSGRQFSNSRSEMNVSTLELGDSALYLCASSFLPQLVAGGLVSSYNEQFFGPGTRLTVL.

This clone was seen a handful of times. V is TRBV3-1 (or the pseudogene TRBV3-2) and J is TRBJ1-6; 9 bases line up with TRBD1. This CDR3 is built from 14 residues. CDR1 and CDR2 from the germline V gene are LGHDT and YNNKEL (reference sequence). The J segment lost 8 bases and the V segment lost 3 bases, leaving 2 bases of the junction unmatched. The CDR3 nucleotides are TGTGCCAGCAGCCAGAGACAGGGGGATTCACCCCTCCACTTT. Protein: CASSQRQGDSPLHF.

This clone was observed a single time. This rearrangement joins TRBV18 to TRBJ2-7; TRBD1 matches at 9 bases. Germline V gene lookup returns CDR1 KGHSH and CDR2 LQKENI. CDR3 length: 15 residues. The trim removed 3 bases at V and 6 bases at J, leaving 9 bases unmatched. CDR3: CASSPSTGGRGEQYF. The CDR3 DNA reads TGTGCCAGCTCACCGTCGACAGGGGGACGGGGCGAGCAGTACTTC.

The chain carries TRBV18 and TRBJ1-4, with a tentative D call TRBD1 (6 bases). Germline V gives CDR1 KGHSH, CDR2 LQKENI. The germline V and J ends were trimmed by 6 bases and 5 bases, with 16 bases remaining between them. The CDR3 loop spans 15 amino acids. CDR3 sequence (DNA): TGTGCCAGCTCGATGCTGGGGGCTGCAAATGAAAAACTGTTTTTT. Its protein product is CASSMLGAANEKLFF.

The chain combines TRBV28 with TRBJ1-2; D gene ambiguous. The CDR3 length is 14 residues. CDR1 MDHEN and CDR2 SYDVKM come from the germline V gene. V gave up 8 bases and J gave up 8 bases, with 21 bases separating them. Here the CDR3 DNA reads TGTGCCAGCCGCCCTGCCCTGGGCCCCATCGGCTACACCTTC. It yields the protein CASRPALGPIGYTF.